Listed below are T cell receptor beta chains from one sample, sequenced in a study of blood T cell repertoires in COVID-19. Measured with immunoSEQ multiplex PCR; TCRdb has only the in-frame clones, and not every one. The repertoire holds more than 250,000 clones, with about nine tenths as singletons. The sequencing sample was made of peripheral blood. The receptors were gathered from a woman aged 50 to 60 with COVID-19, enrolled during active disease. Each CDR3 is given with its conserved first and last residue. Each record gives: D gene, J gene, clone size, V gene, CDR3 protein, CDR3 DNA. A D gene is named only where the DNA matches it firmly. The size field is filled for only some rows; it gives once, few, many or a size class.

D gene: TRBD1
J gene: TRBJ1-4
clone size: .
V gene: TRBV2
CDR3 protein: CASSETGQSREKLFF
CDR3 DNA: TGTGCCAGCAGTGAAACGGGACAGAGCCGTGAAAAACTGTTTTTT

D gene: .
J gene: TRBJ2-7
clone size: .
V gene: TRBV19
CDR3 protein: CASNEGRTGEQYF
CDR3 DNA: TGTGCCAGTAATGAGGGTAGGACTGGTGAGCAGTACTTC

D gene: TRBD1
J gene: TRBJ1-1
clone size: .
V gene: TRBV28
CDR3 protein: CASSKTGGLTEAFF
CDR3 DNA: TGTGCCAGCAGTAAGACAGGGGGTTTGACTGAAGCTTTCTTT

D gene: .
J gene: TRBJ2-1
clone size: .
V gene: TRBV11-2
CDR3 protein: CASSPGYRSNNEQFF
CDR3 DNA: TGTGCCAGCAGTCCCGGTTACAGGAGCAACAATGAGCAGTTCTTC

D gene: .
J gene: TRBJ1-1
clone size: .
V gene: TRBV4-2
CDR3 protein: CASSQDPPSEGRAFF
CDR3 DNA: TGTGCCAGCAGCCAAGATCCCCCATCGGAGGGGCGAGCTTTCTTT

D gene: TRBD1
J gene: TRBJ2-3
clone size: .
V gene: TRBV24-1
CDR3 protein: CATSDPDRGPSTDTQYF
CDR3 DNA: TGTGCCACCAGTGACCCCGACAGGGGGCCATCCACAGATACGCAGTATTTT

D gene: .
J gene: TRBJ2-1
clone size: .
V gene: TRBV30
CDR3 protein: CAWTQSGQRQGGQFF
CDR3 DNA: TGTGCCTGGACCCAAAGCGGACAGCGGCAGGGCGGGCAGTTCTTC

D gene: TRBD2
J gene: TRBJ2-7
clone size: .
V gene: TRBV24-1
CDR3 protein: CATSDGTSGKYEQYF
CDR3 DNA: TGTGCCACCAGTGATGGGACTAGCGGGAAATACGAGCAGTACTTC

D gene: TRBD2
J gene: TRBJ2-3
clone size: once
V gene: TRBV7-3
CDR3 protein: CASSLTSGRRLDTQYF
CDR3 DNA: TGTGCCAGCAGCTTGACTAGCGGGAGGCGCTTGGATACGCAGTATTTT

D gene: TRBD2
J gene: TRBJ2-2
clone size: .
V gene: TRBV24-1
CDR3 protein: CATRAGAGVSTGELFF
CDR3 DNA: TGTGCCACCAGGGCGGGAGCGGGAGTCTCGACCGGGGAGCTGTTTTTT

D gene: TRBD1
J gene: TRBJ1-1
clone size: .
V gene: TRBV7-2
CDR3 protein: CASSLGQQNTEAFF
CDR3 DNA: TGTGCCAGCAGCCTGGGACAGCAGAACACTGAAGCTTTCTTT

D gene: .
J gene: TRBJ1-2
clone size: .
V gene: TRBV5-6
CDR3 protein: CASSLGQAGGYTF
CDR3 DNA: TGTGCCAGCAGCTTGGGACAGGCGGGTGGCTACACCTTC

D gene: .
J gene: TRBJ1-6
clone size: .
V gene: TRBV30
CDR3 protein: CAWSSGKGSSPLHF
CDR3 DNA: TGTGCCTGGAGTTCAGGGAAAGGAAGTTCACCCCTCCACTTT

D gene: .
J gene: TRBJ2-3
clone size: .
V gene: TRBV20-1
CDR3 protein: CSASRDALGGGTDTQYF
CDR3 DNA: TGCAGTGCTAGTAGGGACGCCCTAGGGGGTGGCACAGATACGCAGTATTTT

D gene: TRBD2
J gene: TRBJ2-2
clone size: .
V gene: TRBV19
CDR3 protein: CASSISKREGPGELFF
CDR3 DNA: TGTGCCAGTAGTATATCCAAGCGGGAGGGCCCTGGGGAGCTGTTTTTT

D gene: .
J gene: TRBJ1-4
clone size: .
V gene: TRBV5-8
CDR3 protein: CASSSLSGTNEKLFF
CDR3 DNA: TGTGCCAGCAGCTCCCTTTCAGGGACTAATGAAAAACTGTTTTTT

D gene: TRBD2
J gene: TRBJ2-3
clone size: once
V gene: TRBV5-4
CDR3 protein: CASRPHGGSFGTQYF
CDR3 DNA: TGTGCCAGCAGACCCCACGGGGGGTCCTTCGGTACGCAGTATTTT

D gene: .
J gene: TRBJ2-1
clone size: .
V gene: TRBV18
CDR3 protein: CASSPPSLYNEQFF
CDR3 DNA: TGTGCCAGCTCACCACCTTCCCTTTACAATGAGCAGTTCTTC

D gene: TRBD1
J gene: TRBJ1-2
clone size: .
V gene: TRBV6-5
CDR3 protein: CASARGQGHYGYTF
CDR3 DNA: TGTGCCAGTGCGAGGGGACAGGGGCATTATGGCTACACCTTC

D gene: TRBD2
J gene: TRBJ2-1
clone size: .
V gene: TRBV7-3
CDR3 protein: CASRHILAGGPNEQFF
CDR3 DNA: TGTGCCAGCAGGCATATACTAGCGGGAGGACCCAATGAGCAGTTCTTC

D gene: .
J gene: TRBJ1-5
clone size: .
V gene: TRBV23-1
CDR3 protein: CASSQSRNYSNQPQHF
CDR3 DNA: TGCGCCAGCAGTCAATCGAGGAATTATAGCAATCAGCCCCAGCATTTT

D gene: TRBD1
J gene: TRBJ1-1
clone size: .
V gene: TRBV7-9
CDR3 protein: CASSFLGQGAGAFF
CDR3 DNA: TGTGCCAGCAGCTTCCTTGGGCAGGGGGCGGGTGCTTTCTTT

D gene: .
J gene: TRBJ1-3
clone size: few
V gene: TRBV21-1
CDR3 protein: CASSLYWDRVGTIYF
CDR3 DNA: TGTGCCAGCAGCCTCTACTGGGACAGGGTAGGCACCATATATTTT

D gene: .
J gene: TRBJ2-1
clone size: .
V gene: TRBV5-1
CDR3 protein: CASSLVPGLRNEQFF
CDR3 DNA: TGCGCCAGCAGCTTGGTTCCGGGATTACGCAATGAGCAGTTCTTC

D gene: .
J gene: TRBJ1-1
clone size: few
V gene: TRBV5-1
CDR3 protein: CASSLDTGNTEAFF
CDR3 DNA: TGCGCCAGCAGCTTAGACACAGGGAACACTGAAGCTTTCTTT

D gene: TRBD2
J gene: TRBJ2-7
clone size: .
V gene: TRBV20-1
CDR3 protein: CSASPIAGGNYEQYF
CDR3 DNA: TGCAGTGCTAGTCCCATAGCGGGAGGGAACTACGAGCAGTACTTC

D gene: TRBD1
J gene: TRBJ1-3
clone size: .
V gene: TRBV18
CDR3 protein: CASSPSGTGLSGNTIYF
CDR3 DNA: TGTGCCAGCTCACCTTCCGGGACAGGGTTGTCTGGAAACACCATATATTTT

D gene: TRBD1
J gene: TRBJ1-2
clone size: .
V gene: TRBV27
CDR3 protein: CATTTTGGTSPYYGYTF
CDR3 DNA: TGTGCCACCACTACGACAGGGGGCACGTCACCCTACTATGGCTACACCTTC

D gene: .
J gene: TRBJ1-3
clone size: .
V gene: TRBV24-1
CDR3 protein: CATSDTRSGNTIYF
CDR3 DNA: TGTGCCACCAGTGACACACGTTCAGGAAACACCATATATTTT

D gene: .
J gene: TRBJ1-1
clone size: .
V gene: TRBV10-3
CDR3 protein: CAISESGLGAFF
CDR3 DNA: TGTGCCATCAGTGAGTCTGGACTCGGGGCTTTCTTT

D gene: TRBD2
J gene: TRBJ2-7
clone size: .
V gene: TRBV30
CDR3 protein: CAGDSGRRYEQYF
CDR3 DNA: TGTGCCGGGGACAGCGGGAGGCGCTACGAGCAGTACTTC

D gene: TRBD1
J gene: TRBJ1-1
clone size: .
V gene: TRBV30
CDR3 protein: CAWSAGTGEAFF
CDR3 DNA: TGTGCCTGGAGTGCAGGGACAGGTGAAGCTTTCTTT

D gene: .
J gene: TRBJ2-1
clone size: .
V gene: TRBV7-6
CDR3 protein: CASSFSGNYNEQFF
CDR3 DNA: TGTGCCAGCAGCTTTTCGGGGAACTACAATGAGCAGTTCTTC

D gene: .
J gene: TRBJ1-5
clone size: .
V gene: TRBV7-2
CDR3 protein: CASSNRDGNQPQHF
CDR3 DNA: TGTGCCAGCAGCAACAGAGACGGCAATCAGCCCCAGCATTTT

D gene: .
J gene: TRBJ1-2
clone size: .
V gene: TRBV6-1
CDR3 protein: CASSEQVGRTNYGYTF
CDR3 DNA: TGTGCCAGCAGTGAACAGGTGGGCCGCACCAACTATGGCTACACCTTC

D gene: .
J gene: TRBJ1-2
clone size: .
V gene: TRBV3-1/TRBV3-2
CDR3 protein: CASSQDSRGYTF
CDR3 DNA: TGTGCCAGCAGCCAAGATAGCAGAGGCTACACCTTC

D gene: .
J gene: TRBJ2-1
clone size: .
V gene: TRBV24-1
CDR3 protein: CATSLVDLSEQFF
CDR3 DNA: TGTGCCACCAGCCTGGTCGACTTATCTGAGCAGTTCTTC

D gene: TRBD2
J gene: TRBJ2-5
clone size: .
V gene: TRBV6-4
CDR3 protein: CASTRSNTASGNLPPETQYF
CDR3 DNA: TGTGCCAGCACCCGTTCGAATACGGCTAGCGGGAACCTACCCCCAGAGACCCAGTACTTC

D gene: TRBD1
J gene: TRBJ1-2
clone size: few
V gene: TRBV6-5
CDR3 protein: CASSRDRNYGYTF
CDR3 DNA: TGTGCCAGCAGTCGGGACAGGAACTATGGCTACACCTTC

D gene: TRBD2
J gene: TRBJ2-7
clone size: once
V gene: TRBV30
CDR3 protein: CAWSVLAGGSYEQYF
CDR3 DNA: TGTGCCTGGAGTGTACTCGCGGGGGGATCCTACGAGCAGTACTTC

D gene: .
J gene: TRBJ1-1
clone size: .
V gene: TRBV19
CDR3 protein: CASSTSYLNTEAFF
CDR3 DNA: TGTGCCAGTAGTACGTCCTACCTGAACACTGAAGCTTTCTTT

D gene: .
J gene: TRBJ1-5
clone size: .
V gene: TRBV4-1
CDR3 protein: CASSQDEAGWGQPQHF
CDR3 DNA: TGCGCCAGCAGCCAAGATGAGGCAGGGTGGGGTCAGCCCCAGCATTTT

D gene: .
J gene: TRBJ1-1
clone size: .
V gene: TRBV6-5
CDR3 protein: CASSYSGGWTEAFF
CDR3 DNA: TGTGCCAGCAGTTACTCGGGGGGATGGACTGAAGCTTTCTTT

D gene: TRBD2
J gene: TRBJ2-7
clone size: .
V gene: TRBV19
CDR3 protein: CASSSTRDYLTYEQYF
CDR3 DNA: TGTGCCAGTAGTAGCACCCGGGACTACCTTACCTACGAGCAGTACTTC

D gene: .
J gene: TRBJ2-1
clone size: .
V gene: TRBV27
CDR3 protein: CASSSGMVGSYNEQFF
CDR3 DNA: TGTGCCAGCAGTTCGGGGATGGTGGGCTCCTACAATGAGCAGTTCTTC

D gene: .
J gene: TRBJ1-2
clone size: .
V gene: TRBV29-1
CDR3 protein: CSAPGGSNYGYTF
CDR3 DNA: TGCAGCGCCCCTGGGGGGTCTAACTATGGCTACACCTTC

D gene: .
J gene: TRBJ2-1
clone size: .
V gene: TRBV11-2
CDR3 protein: CASSPTIQGIPYNEQFF
CDR3 DNA: TGTGCCAGCAGCCCCACCATACAGGGAATCCCCTACAATGAGCAGTTCTTC

D gene: .
J gene: TRBJ2-7
clone size: .
V gene: TRBV10-3
CDR3 protein: CAISDSSYYEQYF
CDR3 DNA: TGTGCCATCAGTGACTCGAGCTACTACGAGCAGTACTTC

D gene: TRBD1
J gene: TRBJ1-1
clone size: .
V gene: TRBV4-3
CDR3 protein: CASSQDPPSGQGDIRNTEAFF
CDR3 DNA: TGCGCCAGCAGCCAAGACCCACCATCGGGACAGGGAGACATCAGAAACACTGAAGCTTTCTTT

D gene: TRBD2
J gene: TRBJ2-2
clone size: few
V gene: TRBV27
CDR3 protein: CASRGLAGARGGELFF
CDR3 DNA: TGTGCCAGCAGGGGACTAGCGGGAGCCCGGGGCGGGGAGCTGTTTTTT

D gene: TRBD2
J gene: TRBJ2-7
clone size: .
V gene: TRBV2
CDR3 protein: CASRVTGGDEQYF
CDR3 DNA: TGTGCCAGCAGGGTAACGGGAGGCGACGAGCAGTACTTC

D gene: .
J gene: TRBJ2-7
clone size: .
V gene: TRBV5-5
CDR3 protein: CASSFTGHTYEQYF
CDR3 DNA: TGTGCCAGCAGCTTCACGGGACATACCTACGAGCAGTACTTC

D gene: .
J gene: TRBJ2-1
clone size: .
V gene: TRBV30
CDR3 protein: CAWIGRIGYNEQFF
CDR3 DNA: TGTGCCTGGATAGGGAGGATCGGCTACAATGAGCAGTTCTTC

D gene: TRBD1
J gene: TRBJ2-2
clone size: .
V gene: TRBV27
CDR3 protein: CASSRDRFPGELFF
CDR3 DNA: TGTGCCAGCAGCCGGGACAGGTTCCCCGGGGAGCTGTTTTTT

D gene: .
J gene: TRBJ2-3
clone size: .
V gene: TRBV6-4
CDR3 protein: CASSDSNAPTGTDTQYF
CDR3 DNA: TGTGCCAGCAGTGACTCGAACGCCCCTACGGGCACAGATACGCAGTATTTT

D gene: TRBD2
J gene: TRBJ2-1
clone size: .
V gene: TRBV19
CDR3 protein: CASSSREVTYNEQFF
CDR3 DNA: TGTGCCAGTAGTTCCCGGGAGGTCACCTACAATGAGCAGTTCTTC

D gene: TRBD1
J gene: TRBJ2-5
clone size: .
V gene: TRBV5-4
CDR3 protein: CASSLGQEETQYF
CDR3 DNA: TGTGCCAGCAGCTTAGGACAGGAAGAGACCCAGTACTTC

D gene: TRBD2
J gene: TRBJ2-1
clone size: .
V gene: TRBV27
CDR3 protein: CASSTSGVYNEQFF
CDR3 DNA: TGTGCCAGCTCGACTAGCGGGGTGTACAATGAGCAGTTCTTC

D gene: .
J gene: TRBJ1-1
clone size: .
V gene: TRBV18
CDR3 protein: CASSPRLADSNTEAFF
CDR3 DNA: TGTGCCAGCTCACCACGTTTGGCCGATAGCAACACTGAAGCTTTCTTT

D gene: TRBD1
J gene: TRBJ2-2
clone size: .
V gene: TRBV23-1
CDR3 protein: CASSRGQGKTGELFF
CDR3 DNA: TGCGCCAGCAGTCGGGGACAGGGAAAAACCGGGGAGCTGTTTTTT